The entry that follows covers one TCR beta chain sequence. This clonotype appeared a few times. Its antigen is currently not known. One base away there is no much larger clone; base qualities are not given. CDR3 length: 16 amino acids, cysteine to phenylalanine. Only the CDR3 DNA stays, 48 bases, in frame from base 1. The germline V gene provides CDR1 SGHAT and CDR2 FQNNGV. A distance of 9 bases separates the germline ends of V and J, which lose 1 base and 2 bases respectively. Library generation was performed with PCR. Reads for this sample came from a HiSeq X Ten. High-throughput sequencing was used to characterize TCR repertoires. TCRdb took the public reads, trimmed them with fastp at Q25, ran MiXCR for clone calling and kept in-frame beta chains. Rows with a matching CDR3 protein are joined into one entry that keeps the most common DNA and genes. In this sample the table shows about 32,000 distinct CDR3 sequences, 40% to 60% of which occur a single time. The ten largest make up more than 20% of the sample.

This specimen's time point label, interpreted: after preoperative PTX-NDP chemotherapy. Before surgery, patients were given paclitaxel-nedaplatin as preoperative chemotherapy. This specimen comes from a study of esophageal squamous cell carcinoma under preoperative chemotherapy (dated by TCRdb to 2016 to 2018). In terms of the full investigation: The study profiled TCR repertoires of both peripheral blood T cells and tumor-infiltrating lymphocytes. Repertoires from samples collected before paclitaxel-nedaplatin therapy were compared with repertoires from samples collected after the therapy. Several patients with primary esophageal squamous cell carcinoma made up the cohort. The effects of paclitaxel-nedaplatin chemotherapy on T-cell receptor repertoires in patients with esophageal squamous cell carcinoma were assessed. Results the study describes overall, beyond this receptor: Paclitaxel-nedaplatin therapy caused immediate and substantial changes in clonotype frequency, and abundant clones were more likely to contract than to amplify. The cohort was small, with only a handful of patients with esophageal squamous cell carcinoma analyzed. After chemotherapy, peripheral T cells showed a significant rise in TCR diversity, whereas tumor-infiltrating lymphocytes did not. Post-treatment tumor-infiltrating lymphocytes appeared to be derived in part from peripheral T cells migrating into the tumor, rather than solely from local clonal changes.

The sample was collected from a patient given preoperative chemotherapy. The V gene is TRBV11-2 and the J gene is TRBJ2-6; no D gene is confidently identified. The sequence was collected from a human donor with esophageal squamous cell carcinoma. The donor label of this sample is uncertain. Here the CDR3 is given as CASSLALDPGANVLTF. Here is the DNA: TGTGCCAGCAGCTTAGCTCTCGACCCTGGGGCCAACGTCCTGACTTTC. When the CDR3 is completed using the reference TRBV11-2 and TRBJ2-6 genes on either side, the full variable domain is EAGVAQSPRYKIIEKRQSVAFWCNPISGHATLYWYQQILGQGPKLLIQFQNNGVVDDSQLPKDRFSAERLKGVDSTLKIQPAKLEDSAVYLCASSLALDPGANVLTFGAGSRLTVL.